This TCR beta chain was recovered during a study of regulatory T cells in long-lasting Graves disease. The authors built TCR beta libraries using iRepertoire HTBI primers and Arm-PCR of CDR3 regions. Each CDR3 protein is one row after TCRdb ran MiXCR on the multiplex PCR reads. This table holds over 400,000 distinct CDR3 sequences, roughly 15% found once. Time point in this sample: newly diagnosed GD, antithyroid drugs for less than 3 months. PBMCs were the source of the RNA used for TCR sequencing. The table lists this clonotype with many counts. CDR1 is SGHAT and CDR2 is FQDESV in the germline V gene (reference sequence). Trimming left V 5 bases short and J 7 bases short, with 18 bases between. This CDR3 is built from 14 residues. The sample also formed part of further work on T cells in Graves' hyperthyroidism and ophthalmopathy.

Specimen: peripheral blood mononuclear cells (PBMCs), collected at new diagnosis, from a patient treated with antithyroid drugs. The TCR was taken from a woman between 50 and 59 years old with Graves disease. This sequence joins TRBV11-1 and TRBJ2-7, with a tentative D call TRBD1 (5 bases). The CDR3 DNA reads TGTGCCAGCAGCCCCAGTGGGGCAGGGAAGGAGCAGTACTTC. Its translation: CASSPSGAGKEQYF.